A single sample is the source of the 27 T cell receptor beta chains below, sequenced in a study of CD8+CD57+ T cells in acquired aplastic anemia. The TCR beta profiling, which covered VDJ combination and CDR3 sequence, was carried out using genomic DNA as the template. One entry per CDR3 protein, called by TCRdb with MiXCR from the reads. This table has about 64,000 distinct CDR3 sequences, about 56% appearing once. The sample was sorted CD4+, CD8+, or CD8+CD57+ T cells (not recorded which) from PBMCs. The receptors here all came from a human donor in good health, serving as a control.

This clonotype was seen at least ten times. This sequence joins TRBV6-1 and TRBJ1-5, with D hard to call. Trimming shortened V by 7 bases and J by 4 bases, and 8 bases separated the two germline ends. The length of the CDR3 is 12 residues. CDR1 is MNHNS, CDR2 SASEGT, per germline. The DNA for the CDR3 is TGTGCCAGCACGGAGCTGAATCAGCCCCAGCATTTT. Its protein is CASTELNQPQHF.

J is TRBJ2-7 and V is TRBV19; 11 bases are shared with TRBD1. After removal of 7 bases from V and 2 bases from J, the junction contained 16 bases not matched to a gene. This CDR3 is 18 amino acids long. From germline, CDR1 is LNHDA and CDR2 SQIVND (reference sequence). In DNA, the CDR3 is TGTGCCAGTACCGCAACCGGGACAGGGGGTCTGGGAACCTACGAGCAGTACTTC. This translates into CASTATGTGGLGTYEQYF.

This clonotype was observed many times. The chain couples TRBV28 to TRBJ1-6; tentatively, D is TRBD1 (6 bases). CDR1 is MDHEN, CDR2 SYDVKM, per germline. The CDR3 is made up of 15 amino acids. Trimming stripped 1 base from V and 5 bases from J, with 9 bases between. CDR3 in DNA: TGTGCCAGCAGTTTATCCCAGGGGAATAATTCACCCCTCCACTTT. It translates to CASSLSQGNNSPLHF.

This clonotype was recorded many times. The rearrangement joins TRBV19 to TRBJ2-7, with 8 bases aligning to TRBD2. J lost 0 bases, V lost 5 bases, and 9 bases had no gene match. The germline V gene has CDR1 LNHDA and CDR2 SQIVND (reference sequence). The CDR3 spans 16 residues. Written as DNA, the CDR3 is TGTGCCAGTAGTGCCCCCGGGACTAGACCCTCCTACGAGCAGTACTTC. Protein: CASSAPGTRPSYEQYF.

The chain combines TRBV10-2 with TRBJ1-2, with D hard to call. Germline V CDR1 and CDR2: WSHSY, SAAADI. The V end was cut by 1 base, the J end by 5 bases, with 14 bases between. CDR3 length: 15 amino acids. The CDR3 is CASSELSGGLYGYTF. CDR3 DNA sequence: TGCGCCAGCAGTGAGTTGTCGGGAGGGTTATATGGCTACACCTTC.

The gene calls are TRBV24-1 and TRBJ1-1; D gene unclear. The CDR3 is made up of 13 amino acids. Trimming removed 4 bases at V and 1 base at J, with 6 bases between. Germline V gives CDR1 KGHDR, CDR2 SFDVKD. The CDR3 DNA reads TGTGCCACCAGTGAGTCAACGAACACTGAAGCTTTCTTT. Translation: CATSESTNTEAFF.

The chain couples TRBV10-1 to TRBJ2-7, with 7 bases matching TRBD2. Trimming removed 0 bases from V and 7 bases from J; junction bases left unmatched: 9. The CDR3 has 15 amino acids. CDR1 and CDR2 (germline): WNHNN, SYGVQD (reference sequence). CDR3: CASSESSSGLLEQYF. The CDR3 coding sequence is TGCGCCAGCAGTGAGTCGTCTAGCGGCCTGTTGGAGCAGTACTTC.

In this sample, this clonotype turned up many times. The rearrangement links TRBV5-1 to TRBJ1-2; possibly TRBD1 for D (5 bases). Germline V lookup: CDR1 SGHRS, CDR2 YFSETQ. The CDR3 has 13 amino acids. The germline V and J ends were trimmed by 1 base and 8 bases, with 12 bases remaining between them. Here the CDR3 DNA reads TGCGCCAGCAGCTTGTTTTCAGGGCGCGGCTACACCTTC. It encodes CASSLFSGRGYTF.

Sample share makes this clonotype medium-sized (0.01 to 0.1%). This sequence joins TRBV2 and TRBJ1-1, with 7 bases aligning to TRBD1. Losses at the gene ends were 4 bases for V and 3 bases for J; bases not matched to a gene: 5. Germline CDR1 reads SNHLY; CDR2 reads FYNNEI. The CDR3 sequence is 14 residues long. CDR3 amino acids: CASSVRGADTEAFF. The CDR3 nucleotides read TGTGCCAGCAGTGTCAGGGGGGCTGACACTGAAGCTTTCTTT.

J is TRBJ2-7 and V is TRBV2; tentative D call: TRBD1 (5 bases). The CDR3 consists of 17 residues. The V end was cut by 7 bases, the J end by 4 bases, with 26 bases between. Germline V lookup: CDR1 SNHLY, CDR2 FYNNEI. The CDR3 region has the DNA TGTGCCAGCACTCAGGCCACATGGGGCAGGAACCCATACGAGCAGTACTTC. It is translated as CASTQATWGRNPYEQYF.

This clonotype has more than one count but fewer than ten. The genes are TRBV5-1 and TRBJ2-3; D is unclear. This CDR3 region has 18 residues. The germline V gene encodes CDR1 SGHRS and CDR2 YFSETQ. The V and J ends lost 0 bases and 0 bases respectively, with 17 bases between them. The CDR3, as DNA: TGCGCCAGCAGCTTGGGGCGCGCCGGGCCCCGTAGCACAGATACGCAGTATTTT. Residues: CASSLGRAGPRSTDTQYF. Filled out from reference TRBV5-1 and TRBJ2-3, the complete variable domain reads KAGVTQTPRYLIKTRGQQVTLSCSPISGHRSVSWYQQTPGQGLQFLFEYFSETQRNKGNFPGRFSGRQFSNSRSEMNVSTLELGDSALYLCASSLGRAGPRSTDTQYFGPGTRLTVL.

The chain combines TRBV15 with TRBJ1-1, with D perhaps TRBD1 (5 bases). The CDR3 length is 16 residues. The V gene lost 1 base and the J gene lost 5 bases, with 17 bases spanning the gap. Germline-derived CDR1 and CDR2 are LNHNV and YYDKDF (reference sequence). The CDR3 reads CATSRASEGVGTEAFF. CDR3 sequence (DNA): TGTGCCACCAGCAGAGCCTCGGAAGGGGTGGGAACTGAAGCTTTCTTT.

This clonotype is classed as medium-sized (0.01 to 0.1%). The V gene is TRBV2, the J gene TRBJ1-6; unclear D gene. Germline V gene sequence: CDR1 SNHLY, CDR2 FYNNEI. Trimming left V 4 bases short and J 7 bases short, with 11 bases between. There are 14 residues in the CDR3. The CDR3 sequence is CASSVQRRNSPLHF. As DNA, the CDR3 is TGTGCCAGCAGTGTGCAGAGGAGAAATTCACCCCTCCACTTT.

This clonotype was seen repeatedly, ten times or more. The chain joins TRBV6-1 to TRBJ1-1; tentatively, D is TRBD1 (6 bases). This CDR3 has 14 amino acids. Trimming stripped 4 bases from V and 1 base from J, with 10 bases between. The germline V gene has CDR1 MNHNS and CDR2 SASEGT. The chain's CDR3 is CASSVLQGNTEAFF. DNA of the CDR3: TGTGCCAGCAGTGTTCTACAGGGGAACACTGAAGCTTTCTTT.

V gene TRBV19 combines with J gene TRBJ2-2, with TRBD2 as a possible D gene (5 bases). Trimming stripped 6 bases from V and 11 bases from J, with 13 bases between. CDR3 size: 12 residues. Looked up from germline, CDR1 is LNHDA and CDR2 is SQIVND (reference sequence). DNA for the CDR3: TGTGCCAGTAGGGCCAACAGCGGAGAGCTGTTTTTT. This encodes CASRANSGELFF.

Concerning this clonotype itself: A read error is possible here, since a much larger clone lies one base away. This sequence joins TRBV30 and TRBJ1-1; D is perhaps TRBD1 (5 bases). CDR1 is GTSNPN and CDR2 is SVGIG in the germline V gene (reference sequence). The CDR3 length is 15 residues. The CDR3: CAWSVQVTVNTGAFF. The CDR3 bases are TGTGCCTGGAGTGTACAAGTGACAGTGAACACTGGAGCTTTCTTT.

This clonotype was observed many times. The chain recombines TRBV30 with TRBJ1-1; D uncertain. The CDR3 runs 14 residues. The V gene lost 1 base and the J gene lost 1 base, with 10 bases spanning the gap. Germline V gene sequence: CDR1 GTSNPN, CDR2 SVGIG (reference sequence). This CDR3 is CAWSGYTGNTEAFF. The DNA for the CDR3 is TGTGCCTGGAGTGGGTATACGGGGAACACTGAAGCTTTCTTT. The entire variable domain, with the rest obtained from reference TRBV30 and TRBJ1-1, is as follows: SQTIHQWPATLVQPVGSPLSLECTVEGTSNPNLYWYRQAAGRGLQLLFYSVGIGQISSEVPQNLSASRPQDRQFILSSKKLLLSDSGFYLCAWSGYTGNTEAFFGQGTRLTVV.

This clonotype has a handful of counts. CDR3 loop: CASSSDSAYSPLHF. For the CDR3, the DNA is TGTGCCAGCAGCTCGGACAGCGCGTATTCACCCCTCCACTTT. The chain combines TRBV7-2 with TRBJ1-6; D perhaps matches TRBD1 (6 bases). Germline CDR1 reads SGHTA; CDR2 reads FQGNSA. The length of the CDR3 is 14 residues. Trimming cost V 4 bases and J 8 bases, with 12 bases left between them.

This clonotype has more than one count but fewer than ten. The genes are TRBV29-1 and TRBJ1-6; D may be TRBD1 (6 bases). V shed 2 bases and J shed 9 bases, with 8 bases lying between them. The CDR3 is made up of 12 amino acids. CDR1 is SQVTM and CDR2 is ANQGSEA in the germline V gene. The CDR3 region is CSVETGFSPLHF. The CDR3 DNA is TGCAGCGTTGAAACAGGGTTTTCACCCCTCCACTTT.

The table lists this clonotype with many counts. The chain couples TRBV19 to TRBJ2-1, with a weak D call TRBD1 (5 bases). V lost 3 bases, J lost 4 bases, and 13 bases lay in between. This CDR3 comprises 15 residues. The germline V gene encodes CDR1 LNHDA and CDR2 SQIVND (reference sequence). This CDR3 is CASSMTAQHYNEQFF. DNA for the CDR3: TGTGCCAGTAGTATGACAGCCCAGCATTACAATGAGCAGTTCTTC.

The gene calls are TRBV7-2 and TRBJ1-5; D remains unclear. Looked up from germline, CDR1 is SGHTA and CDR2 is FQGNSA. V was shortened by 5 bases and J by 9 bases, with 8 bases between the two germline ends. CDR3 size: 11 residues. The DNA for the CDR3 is TGTGCCAGCAGCGTACGGGGGCCCCAGCATTTT. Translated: CASSVRGPQHF.

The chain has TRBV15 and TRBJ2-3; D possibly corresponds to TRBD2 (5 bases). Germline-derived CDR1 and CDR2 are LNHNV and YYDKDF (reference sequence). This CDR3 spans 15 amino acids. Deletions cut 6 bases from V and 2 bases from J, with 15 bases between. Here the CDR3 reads CATSRRRMPTDTQYF. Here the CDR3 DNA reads TGTGCCACCAGTCGGAGGCGGATGCCCACAGATACGCAGTATTTT.

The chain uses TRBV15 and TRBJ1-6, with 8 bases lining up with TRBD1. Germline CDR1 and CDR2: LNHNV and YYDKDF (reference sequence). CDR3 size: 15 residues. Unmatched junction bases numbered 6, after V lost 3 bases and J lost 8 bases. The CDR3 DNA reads TGTGCCACCAGCAGCTCTACAGGGGGGGATTCACCCCTCCACTTT. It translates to CATSSSTGGDSPLHF.

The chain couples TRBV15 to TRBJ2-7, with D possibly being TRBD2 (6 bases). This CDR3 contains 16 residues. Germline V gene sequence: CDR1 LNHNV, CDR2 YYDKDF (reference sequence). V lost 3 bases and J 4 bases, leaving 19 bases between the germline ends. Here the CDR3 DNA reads TGTGCCACCAGCAGCTTAATACGGGGGAGCGAGTACGAGCAGTACTTC. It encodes CATSSLIRGSEYEQYF.

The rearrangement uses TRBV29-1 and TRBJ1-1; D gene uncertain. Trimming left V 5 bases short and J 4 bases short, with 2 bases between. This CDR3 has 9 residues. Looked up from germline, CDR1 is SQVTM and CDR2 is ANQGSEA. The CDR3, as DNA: TGCAGCGTTTCCACTGAAGCTTTCTTT. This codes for CSVSTEAFF.

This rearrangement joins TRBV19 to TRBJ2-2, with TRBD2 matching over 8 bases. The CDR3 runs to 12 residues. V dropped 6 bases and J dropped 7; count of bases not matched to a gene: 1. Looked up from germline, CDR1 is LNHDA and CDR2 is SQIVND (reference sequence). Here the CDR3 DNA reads TGTGCCAGTAGCGGGACTAGCGGGGAGCTGTTTTTT. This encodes CASSGTSGELFF.

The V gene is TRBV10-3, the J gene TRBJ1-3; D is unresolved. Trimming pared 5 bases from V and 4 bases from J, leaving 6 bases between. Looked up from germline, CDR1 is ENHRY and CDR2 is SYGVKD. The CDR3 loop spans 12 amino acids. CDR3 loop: CAISSDGNTIYF. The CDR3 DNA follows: TGTGCCATCAGTTCGGACGGAAACACCATATATTTT.